A selection of T cell receptor beta chains follows, all from one sample in a study of T cells in Graves' hyperthyroidism and ophthalmopathy. TCRdb used MiXCR to reprocess the multiplex PCR reads, holding one entry per CDR3 protein. The repertoire holds roughly 720,000 distinct CDR3 sequences, roughly a sixth seen once, with about 14% in the top ten. Sequencing input: blood. These receptors all stem from a man aged 45-60 years with Graves' hyperthyroidism. The CDR3 runs from the conserved cysteine through the conserved F or W. A D gene is named only where the DNA matches it firmly. Part of the rows lack a size; the others show once, few, many or a class for expanded clones.

clone_size j_call d_call v_call cdr3_nt cdr3_aa
many TRBJ1-5 - TRBV6-2/TRBV6-3 TGTGCCAGCAGTTACTTGGAGGGTTATCAGCCCCAGCATTTT CASSYLEGYQPQHF
few TRBJ1-1 - TRBV19 TGTGACAGTAGTATAGATGATGCAGATGAAGCTTTCTTT CDSSIDDADEAFF
few TRBJ2-7 - TRBV6-2/TRBV6-3 TGTGCCACCCGGGACATTCACTACGAGCAGTACTTC CATRDIHYEQYF
many TRBJ2-7 TRBD2 TRBV10-3 TGTGCCATCAGTGAGGGGACTAGCTACGAGCAGTACTTC CAISEGTSYEQYF
few TRBJ1-1 TRBD1 TRBV19 TGTGCCAGTAGTCTTGACAGGGGTGGACTCTGGACTGAAGCTTTCTTT CASSLDRGGLWTEAFF
- TRBJ1-2 TRBD1 TRBV28 TGTGACAGCAGTTCCCAAAATAGGGGGCGAGGGCTTAATGGCGACACCTTC CDSSSQNRGRGLNGDTF
- TRBJ1-2 TRBD1 TRBV28 TGTGCCAGCAGTTCCACTTTCGTTGGACAGGTAGCTAACTATGGCTACACCTTC CASSSTFVGQVANYGYTF
many TRBJ2-7 - TRBV7-2 TGTGCCAGCAGCTTAGGTGTGGACTACGAGCAGTACTTC CASSLGVDYEQYF
few TRBJ2-5 TRBD2 TRBV28 TGTGCCAGCAGTTTATCCGGGCTACAGACTAGCGGGACTATGAAGACCCAGTACTTC CASSLSGLQTSGTMKTQYF
many TRBJ2-5 TRBD2 TRBV24-1 TGTGCCACCAGTGACACCCTAGCGGGAGAGACCCAGTACTTC CATSDTLAGETQYF
- TRBJ2-3 TRBD1 TRBV30 TGTGCCTGGACCACACCCCTACCACCGCAGGGGGCGCTGATTCAATTCGCGGCAGATACGCAGTATTTT CAWTTPLPPQGALIQFAADTQYF
- TRBJ2-3 TRBD1 TRBV4-2 TGTGCCAGCAGCCAAGAGGGACAGCTTAGCACAGATACGCAGTATTTT CASSQEGQLSTDTQYF
- TRBJ2-7 - TRBV9 TGTGCCAGCAGCCCTAATACCGGTCTCGGCGAGCAGTACTTC CASSPNTGLGEQYF
- TRBJ2-7 - TRBV5-5 TGTGCCAGCAAGGGCCGGGTCTACGAGCAGTACTTC CASKGRVYEQYF
many TRBJ1-5 - TRBV10-3 TGTGCCATCAGTGAGGACTCCCCTAGCAATCAGCCCCAGCATTTT CAISEDSPSNQPQHF
many TRBJ2-7 - TRBV12-3/TRBV12-4 TGTGCCAGCAGTTCCTGGGTTGGCGGAGCCTACGAGCAGTACTTC CASSSWVGGAYEQYF
many TRBJ1-2 - TRBV28 TGTGCCAGCAGTCTCTCTCATAACTATGGCTACACCTTC CASSLSHNYGYTF
few TRBJ2-7 - TRBV28 TGTGCCAGCAGTTTAGACATCGACTACTACGAGCAGTACTTC CASSLDIDYYEQYF
few TRBJ1-2 - TRBV20-1 TGCAGTGCTCCCTTCCAGGGGAGGGGAGGCTACACCTTC CSAPFQGRGGYTF
many TRBJ2-2 TRBD1 TRBV6-1 TGTGCCAGCAAATGGAGACAGGGGAAGTTTATACCCGGGGAGCTGTTTTTT CASKWRQGKFIPGELFF
- TRBJ1-4 - TRBV11-3 TGTGTCAGCAGCCGCGACTGGACCAATGAAAAACTGTTTTTT CVSSRDWTNEKLFF
- TRBJ1-5 TRBD1 TRBV12-3/TRBV12-4 TGTGCCAGTAGGGGCGGGACAGTTAATAGCAAGCAGCCCCAGCATTTT CASRGGTVNSKQPQHF
few TRBJ1-6 - TRBV14 TGTGCCAGCAGCCAAGTTGTAGGTGGCTCCTATAATTCACCCCTCCACTTT CASSQVVGGSYNSPLHF
- TRBJ1-1 - TRBV7-2 TGTGCCAGCAGCTTAGAGGGGTGGACTGAAGCTTTCTTT CASSLEGWTEAFF
- TRBJ1-5 - TRBV4-2 TGTGCCAGCAGCCAAGGTCAGGGGCCGAGCAATCAGCCCCAGCATTTT CASSQGQGPSNQPQHF
few TRBJ2-2 TRBD1 TRBV20-1 TGCAGTGCTAGACTCTGGACAGGGAACACCGGGGAGCTGTTTTTT CSARLWTGNTGELFF
few TRBJ2-7 - TRBV25-1 TGTGCCAGCAGTGTGAAACAGGCCTACGAGCAGTACTTC CASSVKQAYEQYF
few TRBJ2-1 TRBD1 TRBV27 TGTGCCAGCAAAACCCGGGACAGGGCGGACAATGAGCAGTTCTTC CASKTRDRADNEQFF
few TRBJ1-2 - TRBV20-1 TGCAGTGCGTGGGACGGCTATGGCTACACCTTC CSAWDGYGYTF
many TRBJ2-3 TRBD2 TRBV13 TGTGCCAGCAGCAAGGGGACTAGCGGGAGACTAGATACGCAGTATTTT CASSKGTSGRLDTQYF
once TRBJ2-1 TRBD2 TRBV6-2/TRBV6-3 TGTGCCAGCACCTTACTAGCGGGAGTCAATGAGCAGTTCTTC CASTLLAGVNEQFF
- TRBJ2-1 - TRBV27 TGTGCCAGCAGCTTGACGGCGCCCGATTACAATGAGCAGTTCTTC CASSLTAPDYNEQFF
- TRBJ1-2 - TRBV28 TGTGCCAGCAGTGCGAGGGCCTATGGCTACACCTTC CASSARAYGYTF
many TRBJ1-4 - TRBV19 TGTGCCAGTAGTATGAAATCAACTAATGAAAAACTGTTTTTT CASSMKSTNEKLFF
many TRBJ1-1 - TRBV20-1 TGCAGTGCTAGAGACCACAGGGTGAACACTGAAGCTTTCTTT CSARDHRVNTEAFF